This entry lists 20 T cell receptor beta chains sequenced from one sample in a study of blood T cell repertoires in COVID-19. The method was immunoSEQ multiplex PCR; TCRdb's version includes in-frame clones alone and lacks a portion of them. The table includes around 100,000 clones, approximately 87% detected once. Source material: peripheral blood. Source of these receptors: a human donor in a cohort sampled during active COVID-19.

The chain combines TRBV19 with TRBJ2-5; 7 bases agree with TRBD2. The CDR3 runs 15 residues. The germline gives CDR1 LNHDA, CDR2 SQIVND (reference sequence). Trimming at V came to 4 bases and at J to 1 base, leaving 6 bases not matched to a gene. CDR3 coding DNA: TGTGCCAGTAGTACCACCGGGGGGTCCCAAGAGACCCAGTACTTC. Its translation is CASSTTGGSQETQYF. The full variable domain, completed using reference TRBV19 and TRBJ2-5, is DGGITQSPKYLFRKEGQNVTLSCEQNLNHDAMYWYRQDPGQGLRLIYYSQIVNDFQKGDIAEGYSVSREKKESFPLTVTSAQKNPTAFYLCASSTTGGSQETQYFGPGTRLLVL.

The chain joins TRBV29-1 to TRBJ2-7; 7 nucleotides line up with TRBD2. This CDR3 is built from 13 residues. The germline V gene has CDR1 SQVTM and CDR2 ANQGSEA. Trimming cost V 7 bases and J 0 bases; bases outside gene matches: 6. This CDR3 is CSATSASSYEQYF. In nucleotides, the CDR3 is TGCAGCGCAACTAGCGCTAGCTCCTACGAGCAGTACTTC.

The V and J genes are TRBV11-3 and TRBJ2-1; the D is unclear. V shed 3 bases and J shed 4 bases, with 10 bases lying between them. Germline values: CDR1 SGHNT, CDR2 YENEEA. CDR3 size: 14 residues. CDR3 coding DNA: TGTGCCAGCAGCTTCCTAGGATCATACAATGAGCAGTTCTTC. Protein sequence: CASSFLGSYNEQFF.

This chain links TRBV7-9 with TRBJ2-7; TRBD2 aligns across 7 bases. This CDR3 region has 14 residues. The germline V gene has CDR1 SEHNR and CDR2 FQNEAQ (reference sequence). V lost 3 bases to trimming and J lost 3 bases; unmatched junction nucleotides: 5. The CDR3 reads CASSFGGNLYEQYF. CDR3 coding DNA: TGTGCCAGCAGCTTCGGGGGGAACCTCTACGAGCAGTACTTC.

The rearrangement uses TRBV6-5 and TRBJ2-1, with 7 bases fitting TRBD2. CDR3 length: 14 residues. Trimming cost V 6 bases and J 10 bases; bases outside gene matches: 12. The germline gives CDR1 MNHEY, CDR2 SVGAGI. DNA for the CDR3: TGTGCCAGCAGGGTCCAAGGGCCGCGGGGGGAGCAGTTCTTC. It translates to CASRVQGPRGEQFF.

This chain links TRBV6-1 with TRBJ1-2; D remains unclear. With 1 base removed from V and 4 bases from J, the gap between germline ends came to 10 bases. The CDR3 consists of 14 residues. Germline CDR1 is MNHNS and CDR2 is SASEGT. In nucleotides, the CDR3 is TGTGCCAGCAGTGAAGGACTAACGGCCTATGGCTACACCTTC. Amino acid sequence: CASSEGLTAYGYTF.

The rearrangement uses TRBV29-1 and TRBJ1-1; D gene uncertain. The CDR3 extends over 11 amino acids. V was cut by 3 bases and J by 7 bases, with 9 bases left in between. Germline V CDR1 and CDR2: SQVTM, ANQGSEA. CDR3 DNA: TGCAGCGTTGAGTCAACCGGTGAAGCTTTCTTT. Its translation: CSVESTGEAFF.

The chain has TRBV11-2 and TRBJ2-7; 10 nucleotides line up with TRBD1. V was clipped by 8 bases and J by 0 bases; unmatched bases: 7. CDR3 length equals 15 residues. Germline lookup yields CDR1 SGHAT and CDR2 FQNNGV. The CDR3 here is CASGPTGGNSYEQYF. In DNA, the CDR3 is TGTGCCAGCGGCCCGACAGGGGGCAACTCCTACGAGCAGTACTTC.

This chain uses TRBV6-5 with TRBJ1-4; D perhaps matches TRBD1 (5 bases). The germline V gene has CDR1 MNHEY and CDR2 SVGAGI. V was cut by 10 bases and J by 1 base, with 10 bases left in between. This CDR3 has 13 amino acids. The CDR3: CATGLRTNEKLFF. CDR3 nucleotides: TGTGCCACAGGGCTTAGAACTAATGAAAAACTGTTTTTT.

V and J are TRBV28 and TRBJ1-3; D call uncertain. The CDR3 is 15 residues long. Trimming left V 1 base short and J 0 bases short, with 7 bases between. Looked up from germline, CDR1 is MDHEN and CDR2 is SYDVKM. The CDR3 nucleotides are TGTGCCAGCAGTTTATTGCAGAACTCTGGAAACACCATATATTTT. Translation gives CASSLLQNSGNTIYF.

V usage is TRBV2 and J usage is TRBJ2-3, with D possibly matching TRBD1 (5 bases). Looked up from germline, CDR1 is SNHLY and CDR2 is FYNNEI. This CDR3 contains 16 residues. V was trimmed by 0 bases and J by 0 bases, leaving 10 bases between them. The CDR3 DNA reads TGTGCCAGCAGTGAAGCGAGGACACCTAGCACAGATACGCAGTATTTT. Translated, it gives CASSEARTPSTDTQYF.

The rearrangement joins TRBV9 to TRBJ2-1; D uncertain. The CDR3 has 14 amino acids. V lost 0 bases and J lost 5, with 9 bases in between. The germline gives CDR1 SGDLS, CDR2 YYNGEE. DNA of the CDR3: TGTGCCAGCAGCGTAGGTGAGCTTAACAATGAGCAGTTCTTC. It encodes CASSVGELNNEQFF.

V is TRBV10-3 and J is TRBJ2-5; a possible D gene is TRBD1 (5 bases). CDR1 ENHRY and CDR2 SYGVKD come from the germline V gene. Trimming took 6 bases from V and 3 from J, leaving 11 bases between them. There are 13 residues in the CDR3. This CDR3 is CAISETVKETQYF. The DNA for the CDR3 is TGTGCCATCAGCGAGACAGTTAAAGAGACCCAGTACTTC.

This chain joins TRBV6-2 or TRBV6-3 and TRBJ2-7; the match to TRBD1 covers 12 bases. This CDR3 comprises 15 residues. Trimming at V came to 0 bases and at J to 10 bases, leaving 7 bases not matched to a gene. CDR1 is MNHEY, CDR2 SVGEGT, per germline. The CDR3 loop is CASSYSGTGGAKQYF. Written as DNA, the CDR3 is TGTGCCAGCAGTTACTCGGGGACAGGGGGCGCAAAACAGTACTTC.

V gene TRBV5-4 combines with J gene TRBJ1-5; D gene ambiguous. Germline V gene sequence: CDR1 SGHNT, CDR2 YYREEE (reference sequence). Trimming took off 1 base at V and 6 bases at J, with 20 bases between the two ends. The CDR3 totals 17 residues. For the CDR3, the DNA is TGTGCCAGCAGCTTGAAGAGGAGGCTAAGAGATATTCAGCCCCAGCATTTT. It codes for CASSLKRRLRDIQPQHF.

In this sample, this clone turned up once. The CDR3 DNA is TGTGCCAGCAGTGGGACACCGCCATCGCCCCAGCATTTT. It specifies CASSGTPPSPQHF. This chain connects TRBV12-3 or TRBV12-4 to TRBJ1-5; possibly TRBD1 for D (6 bases). This CDR3 spans 13 amino acids. Trimming pared 5 bases from V and 9 bases from J, leaving 14 bases between.

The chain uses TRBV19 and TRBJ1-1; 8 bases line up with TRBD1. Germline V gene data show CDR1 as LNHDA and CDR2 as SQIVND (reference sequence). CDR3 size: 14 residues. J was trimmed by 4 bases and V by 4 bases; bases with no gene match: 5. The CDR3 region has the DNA TGTGCCAGTAGTAAGGACAGGGTGGGCACTGAAGCTTTCTTT. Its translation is CASSKDRVGTEAFF. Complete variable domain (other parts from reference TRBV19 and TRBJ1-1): DGGITQSPKYLFRKEGQNVTLSCEQNLNHDAMYWYRQDPGQGLRLIYYSQIVNDFQKGDIAEGYSVSREKKESFPLTVTSAQKNPTAFYLCASSKDRVGTEAFFGQGTRLTVV.

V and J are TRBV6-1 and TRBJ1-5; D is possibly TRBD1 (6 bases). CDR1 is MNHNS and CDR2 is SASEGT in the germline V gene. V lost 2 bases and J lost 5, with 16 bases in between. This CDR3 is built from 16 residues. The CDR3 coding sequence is TGTGCCAGCAGTGAAAGTTCGGGACACAACTATCAGCCCCAGCATTTT. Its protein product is CASSESSGHNYQPQHF.

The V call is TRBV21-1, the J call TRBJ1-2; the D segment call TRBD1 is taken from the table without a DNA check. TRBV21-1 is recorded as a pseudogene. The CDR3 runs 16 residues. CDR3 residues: CASSNVGPGGAYGYTF. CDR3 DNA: TGTGCCAGCAGCAATGTAGGTCCAGGGGGCGCCTATGGCTACACCTTC.

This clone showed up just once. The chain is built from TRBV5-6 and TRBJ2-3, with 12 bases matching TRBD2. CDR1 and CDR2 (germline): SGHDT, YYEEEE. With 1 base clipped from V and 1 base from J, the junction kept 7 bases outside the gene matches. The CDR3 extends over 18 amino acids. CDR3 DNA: TGTGCCAGCAGCTTGTTGTCTAGCGGGGGGGGAGGCACAGATACGCAGTATTTT. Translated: CASSLLSSGGGGTDTQYF.